The rows below give T cell receptor beta chains drawn from one sample of a study of radiation and T cells in renal cell carcinoma. Data came from immunoSEQ multiplex PCR; TCRdb stores just in-frame clones and leaves some out. The sample shows approximately 90,000 clones, 85% of them seen only once. The starting material was blood, obtained from a patient whose treatment included radiotherapy and nephrectomy. All receptors derive from a man over 45 with renal cell carcinoma. Each CDR3 is given with its conserved first and last residue. D genes are given only for firm matches. Clone size is shown for a subset of rows, as once, few, many or a class of expanded clone.

clone_size cdr3_length j_call d_call v_call cdr3_nt cdr3_aa
. 14 TRBJ1-4 . TRBV4-3 TGCGCCAGCAGCCAAAGGGAGGGCGGGGAAAAACTGTTTTTT CASSQREGGEKLFF
. 15 TRBJ1-2 . TRBV7-9 TGTGCCAGCAGCTTAGCCGGGGGGCATGGAAATGGCTACACCTTC CASSLAGGHGNGYTF
. 15 TRBJ2-1 . TRBV9 TGTGCCAGCAGCTTCTTTACGGACGGCTACAATGAGCAGTTCTTC CASSFFTDGYNEQFF
. 14 TRBJ1-1 . TRBV9 TGTGCCAGCAGCGCGACAGTTATGAACACTGAAGCTTTCTTT CASSATVMNTEAFF
few 17 TRBJ1-6 . TRBV10-3 TGTGCCATCAGTGAGTCCCCCCGGCAGGCCTTGGATTCACCCCTCCACTTT CAISESPRQALDSPLHF
. 16 TRBJ2-3 TRBD2 TRBV2 TGTGCCAGCAGTGAAGTCGCTAGCGGAGACACAGATACGCAGTATTTT CASSEVASGDTDTQYF
many 15 TRBJ2-4 TRBD2 TRBV2 TGTGCCAGCAAGCTGGGGGGGGGAGCCAAAAACATTCAGTACTTC CASKLGGGAKNIQYF
. 14 TRBJ2-7 . TRBV4-1 TGCGCCAGCAGCCAAGTTGTCGGGGCGTACGAGCAGTACTTC CASSQVVGAYEQYF
. 13 TRBJ1-2 . TRBV23-1 TGCGCCAGCAGTTCGACGGTTTCCTATGGCTACACCTTC CASSSTVSYGYTF
. 16 TRBJ2-3 . TRBV10-3 TGTGCCATCAGCTCCCTGGGGGGGGGCCTAGGGAATACGCAGTATTTT CAISSLGGGLGNTQYF
. 13 TRBJ2-2 . TRBV4-2 TGTGCCAGCAGCCAACTAACGGCCGGGGAGCTGTTTTTT CASSQLTAGELFF
. 17 TRBJ2-7 . TRBV9 TGTGCCAGCAGCGTAGGCCCTGGTGGGGCGGGCAACTACGAGCAGTACTTC CASSVGPGGAGNYEQYF
. 13 TRBJ1-2 . TRBV7-2 TGTGCCAGCAGCCACGGACGGAACTATGGCTACACCTTC CASSHGRNYGYTF
. 15 TRBJ1-5 . TRBV9 TGTGCCAGCAGCGTAGAGGGAGATAGCAATCAGCCCCAGCATTTT CASSVEGDSNQPQHF
. 15 TRBJ2-5 . TRBV7-9 TGTGCCAGCAGAGGGATGCTGAGGGGCCAAGAGACCCAGTACTTC CASRGMLRGQETQYF
once 9 TRBJ2-1 . TRBV4-3 TGCGCCAGCGGACTTTCGCAGTTCTTC CASGLSQFF
. 15 TRBJ2-3 TRBD1 TRBV13 TGTGCCAGCAGCGCAGAGGGACAGGCCGCAGATACGCAGTATTTT CASSAEGQAADTQYF
once 15 TRBJ1-5 . TRBV7-9 TGTGCCAGCAGCCTAAGAGGGGTTAGCAATCAGCCCCAGCATTTT CASSLRGVSNQPQHF
. 18 TRBJ2-4 . TRBV10-3 TGTGCCATCAGTACCACTGGCGGGCGAGGGGGGGCCAAAAACATTCAGTACTTC CAISTTGGRGGAKNIQYF
. 16 TRBJ2-3 . TRBV21-1 TGTGCCAGCAGCTCTCCGGGACGGACTGTGGAGGATACGCAGTATTTT CASSSPGRTVEDTQYF
once 15 TRBJ2-7 TRBD2 TRBV28 TGTGCCAGCGCCTCGGGTAGCGGGAGTTTAAACGAGCAGTACTTC CASASGSGSLNEQYF
. 16 TRBJ2-5 . TRBV6-6 TGTGCCAGCAGTTACGGGGGCCTGAATAGGCAGGAGACCCAGTACTTC CASSYGGLNRQETQYF
. 12 TRBJ1-1 . TRBV6-1 TGTGCCAGCAGTGAAGAGTGGTCTGAAGCTTTCTTT CASSEEWSEAFF
. 15 TRBJ1-5 TRBD1 TRBV2 TGTGCCAGCACAGGGTCAGGGGGCTACAATCAGCCCCAGCATTTT CASTGSGGYNQPQHF
. 14 TRBJ1-1 . TRBV9 TGTGCCAGCAGCTATGAGGGGAGGGGAACTGAAGCTTTCTTT CASSYEGRGTEAFF
. 17 TRBJ2-3 TRBD2 TRBV9 TGTGCCAGCAGCGACGGACTAGCGGGGGGGTACACAGATACGCAGTATTTT CASSDGLAGGYTDTQYF